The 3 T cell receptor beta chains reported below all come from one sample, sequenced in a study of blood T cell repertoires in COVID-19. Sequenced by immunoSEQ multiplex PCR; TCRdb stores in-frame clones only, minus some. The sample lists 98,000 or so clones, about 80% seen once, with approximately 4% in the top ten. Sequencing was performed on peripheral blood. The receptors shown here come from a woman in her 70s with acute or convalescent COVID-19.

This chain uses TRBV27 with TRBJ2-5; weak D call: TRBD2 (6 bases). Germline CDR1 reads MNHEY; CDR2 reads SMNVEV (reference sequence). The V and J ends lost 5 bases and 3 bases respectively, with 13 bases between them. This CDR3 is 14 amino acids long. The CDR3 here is CASSLPTGEETQYF. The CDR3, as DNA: TGTGCCAGCAGTCTGCCGACGGGGGAAGAGACCCAGTACTTC.

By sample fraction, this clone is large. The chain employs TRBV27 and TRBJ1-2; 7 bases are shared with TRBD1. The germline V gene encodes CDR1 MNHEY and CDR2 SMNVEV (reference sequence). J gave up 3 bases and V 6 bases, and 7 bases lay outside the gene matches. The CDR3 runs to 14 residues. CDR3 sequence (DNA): TGTGCCAGCAGCCCCGACAGGGCGTACTATGGCTACACCTTC. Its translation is CASSPDRAYYGYTF.

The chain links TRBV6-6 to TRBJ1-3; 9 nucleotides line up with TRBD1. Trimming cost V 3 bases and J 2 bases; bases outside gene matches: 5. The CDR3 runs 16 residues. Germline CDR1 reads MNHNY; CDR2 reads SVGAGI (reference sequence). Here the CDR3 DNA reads TGTGCCAGCAGTTATGGGACAGGGAAGGCTGGAAACACCATATATTTT. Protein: CASSYGTGKAGNTIYF.